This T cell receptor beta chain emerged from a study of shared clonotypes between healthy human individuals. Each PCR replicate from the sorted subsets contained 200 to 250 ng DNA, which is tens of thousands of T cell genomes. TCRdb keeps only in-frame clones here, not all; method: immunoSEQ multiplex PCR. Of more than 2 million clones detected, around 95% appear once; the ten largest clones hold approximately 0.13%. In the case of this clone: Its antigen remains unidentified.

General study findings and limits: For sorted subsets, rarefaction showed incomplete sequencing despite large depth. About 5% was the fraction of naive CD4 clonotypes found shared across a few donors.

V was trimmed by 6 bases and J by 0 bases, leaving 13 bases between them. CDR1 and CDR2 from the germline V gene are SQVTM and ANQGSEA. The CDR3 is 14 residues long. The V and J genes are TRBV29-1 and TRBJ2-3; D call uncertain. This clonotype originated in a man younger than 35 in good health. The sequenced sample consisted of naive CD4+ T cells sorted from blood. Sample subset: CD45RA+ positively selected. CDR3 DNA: TGCAGCGTCCCGAGGCCACCCAGCACAGATACGCAGTATTTT. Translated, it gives CSVPRPPSTDTQYF.